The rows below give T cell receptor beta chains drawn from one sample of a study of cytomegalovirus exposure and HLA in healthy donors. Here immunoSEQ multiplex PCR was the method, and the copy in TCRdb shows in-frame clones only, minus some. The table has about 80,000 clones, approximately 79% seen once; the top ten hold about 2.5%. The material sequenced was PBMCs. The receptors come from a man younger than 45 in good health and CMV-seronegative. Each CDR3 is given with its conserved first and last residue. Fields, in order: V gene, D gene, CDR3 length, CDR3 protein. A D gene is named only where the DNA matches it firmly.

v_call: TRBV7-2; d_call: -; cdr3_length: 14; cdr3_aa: CTSSRSRSGETQYF
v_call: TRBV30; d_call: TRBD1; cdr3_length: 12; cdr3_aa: CAWSQGACGYTF
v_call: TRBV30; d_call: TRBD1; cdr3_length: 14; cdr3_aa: CAWSPDRFRSPLHF
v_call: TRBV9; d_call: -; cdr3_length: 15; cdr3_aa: CASSVAGVALDTQYF
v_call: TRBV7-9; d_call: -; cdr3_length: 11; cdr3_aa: CASSSSDEQFF
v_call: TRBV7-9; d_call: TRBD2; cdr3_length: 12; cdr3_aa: CASSRSGVEQYF
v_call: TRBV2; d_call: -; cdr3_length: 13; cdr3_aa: CASRKEGYGEQYF
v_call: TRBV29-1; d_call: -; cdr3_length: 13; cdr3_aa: CSVEDSSYNEQFF
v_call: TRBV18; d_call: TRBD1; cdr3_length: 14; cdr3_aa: CASSPGTGVTEAFF
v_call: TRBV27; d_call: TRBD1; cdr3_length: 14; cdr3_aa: CASRGRDRDYGYTF
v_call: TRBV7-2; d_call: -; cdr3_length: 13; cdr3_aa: CASSFQNNQPQHF
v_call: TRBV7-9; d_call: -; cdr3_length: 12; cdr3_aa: CASSFAREKLFF
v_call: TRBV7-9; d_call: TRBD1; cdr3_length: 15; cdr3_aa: CSSRSGTGATGELFF
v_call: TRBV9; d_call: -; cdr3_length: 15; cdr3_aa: CASSLGLLSSYEQYF
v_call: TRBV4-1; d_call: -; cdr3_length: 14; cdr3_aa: CASSLWGSNTEAFF
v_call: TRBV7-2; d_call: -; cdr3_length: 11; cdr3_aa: CASSPLDTQYF
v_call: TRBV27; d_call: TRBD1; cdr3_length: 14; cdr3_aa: CASSFGTGDYGYTF
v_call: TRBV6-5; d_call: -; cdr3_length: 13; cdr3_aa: CASSSRRNQPQHF
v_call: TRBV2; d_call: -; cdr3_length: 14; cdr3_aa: CASSVIATNEKLFF
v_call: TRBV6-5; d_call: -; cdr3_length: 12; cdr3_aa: CASSSRLETQYF
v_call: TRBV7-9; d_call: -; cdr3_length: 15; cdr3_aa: CASSSLYDFTDTQYF
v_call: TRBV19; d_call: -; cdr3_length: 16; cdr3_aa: CASSALHSSLSYEQYF
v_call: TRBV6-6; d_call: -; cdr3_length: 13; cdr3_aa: CASSWAGAGELFF
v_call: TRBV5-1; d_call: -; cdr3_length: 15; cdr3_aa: CPSSLRTDSTDTQYF
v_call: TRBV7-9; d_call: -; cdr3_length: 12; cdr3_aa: CASFPSGNTIYF
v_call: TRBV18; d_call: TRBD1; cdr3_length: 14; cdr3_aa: CASSPGRGSEKLFF
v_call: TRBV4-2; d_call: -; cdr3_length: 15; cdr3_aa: CASSPGFIDTGELFF
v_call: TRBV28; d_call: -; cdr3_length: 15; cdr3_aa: CASRPGTLISNEQFF
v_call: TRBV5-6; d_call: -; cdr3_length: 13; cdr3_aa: CASSLGSWDGYTF
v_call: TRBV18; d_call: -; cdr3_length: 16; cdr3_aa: CASSPGPGSGANVLTF
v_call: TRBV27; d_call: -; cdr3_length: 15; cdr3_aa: CASSLWADSNQPQHF
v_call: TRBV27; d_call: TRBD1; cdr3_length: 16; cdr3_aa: CASRITGTGEGGEQYF
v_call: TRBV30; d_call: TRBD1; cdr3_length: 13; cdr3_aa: CAWDRGRADTQYF
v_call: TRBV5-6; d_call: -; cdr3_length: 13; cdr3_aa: CASSWAVYNEQFF
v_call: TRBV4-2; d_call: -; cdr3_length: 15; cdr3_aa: CASSQGSEGRSPLHF
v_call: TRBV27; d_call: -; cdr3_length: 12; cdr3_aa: CASSGQGDTQYF
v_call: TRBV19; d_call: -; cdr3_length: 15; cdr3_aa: CASSISTRTHQPQHF
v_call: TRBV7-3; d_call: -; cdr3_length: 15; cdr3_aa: CASSGVGLNTGELFF
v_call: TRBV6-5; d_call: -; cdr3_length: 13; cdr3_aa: CASSARRRNEQFF
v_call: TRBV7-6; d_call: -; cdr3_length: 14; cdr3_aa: CASSRGGSYNEQFF
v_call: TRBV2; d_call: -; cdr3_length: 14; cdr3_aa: CASSAGGMVGGYPF
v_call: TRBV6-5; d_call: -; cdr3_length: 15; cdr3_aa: CASILGGLMNTEAFF